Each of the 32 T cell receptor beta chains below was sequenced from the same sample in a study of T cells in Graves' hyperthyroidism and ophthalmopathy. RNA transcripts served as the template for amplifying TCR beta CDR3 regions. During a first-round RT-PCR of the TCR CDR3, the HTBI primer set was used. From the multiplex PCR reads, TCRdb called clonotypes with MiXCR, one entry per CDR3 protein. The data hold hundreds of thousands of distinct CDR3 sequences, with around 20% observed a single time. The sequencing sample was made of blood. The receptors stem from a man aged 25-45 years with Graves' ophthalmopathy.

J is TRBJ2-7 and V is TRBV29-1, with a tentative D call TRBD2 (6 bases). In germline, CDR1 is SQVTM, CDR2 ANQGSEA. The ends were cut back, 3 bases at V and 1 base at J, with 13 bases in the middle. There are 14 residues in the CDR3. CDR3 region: CSVDEGGLSYEQYF. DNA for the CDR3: TGCAGCGTTGATGAGGGAGGACTTTCCTACGAGCAGTACTTC.

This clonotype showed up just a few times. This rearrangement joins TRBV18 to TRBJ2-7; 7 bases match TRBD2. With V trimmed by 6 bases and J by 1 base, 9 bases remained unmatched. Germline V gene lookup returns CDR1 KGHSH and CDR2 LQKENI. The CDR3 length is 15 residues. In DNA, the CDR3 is TGTGCCAGCTCCCCCGGACTAGTTGGGTCCTACGAGCAGTACTTC. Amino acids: CASSPGLVGSYEQYF. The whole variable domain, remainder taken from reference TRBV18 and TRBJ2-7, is NAGVMQNPRHLVRRRGQEARLRCSPMKGHSHVYWYRQLPEEGLKFMVYLQKENIIDESGMPKERFSAEFPKEGPSILRIQQVVRGDSAAYFCASSPGLVGSYEQYFGPGTRLTVT.

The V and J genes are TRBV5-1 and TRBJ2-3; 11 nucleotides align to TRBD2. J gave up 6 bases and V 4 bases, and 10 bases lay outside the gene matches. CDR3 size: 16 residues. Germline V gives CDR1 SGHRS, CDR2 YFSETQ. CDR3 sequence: CASSPSLAGGGDTQYF. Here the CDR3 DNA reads TGCGCCAGCAGCCCGAGCCTAGCGGGAGGCGGGGATACGCAGTATTTT.

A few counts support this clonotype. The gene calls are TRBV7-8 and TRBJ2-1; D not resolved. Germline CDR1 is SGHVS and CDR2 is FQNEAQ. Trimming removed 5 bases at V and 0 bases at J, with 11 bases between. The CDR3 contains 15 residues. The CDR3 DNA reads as TGTGCCAGCAGCCCCTTTGGGATCTCCTACAATGAGCAGTTCTTC. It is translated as CASSPFGISYNEQFF.

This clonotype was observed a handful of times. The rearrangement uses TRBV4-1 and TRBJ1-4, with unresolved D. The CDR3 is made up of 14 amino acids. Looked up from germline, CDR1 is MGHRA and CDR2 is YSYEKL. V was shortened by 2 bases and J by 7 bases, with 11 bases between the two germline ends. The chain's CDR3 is CASSQQDWSEKLFF. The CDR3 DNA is TGCGCCAGCAGCCAACAGGACTGGAGTGAAAAACTGTTTTTT.

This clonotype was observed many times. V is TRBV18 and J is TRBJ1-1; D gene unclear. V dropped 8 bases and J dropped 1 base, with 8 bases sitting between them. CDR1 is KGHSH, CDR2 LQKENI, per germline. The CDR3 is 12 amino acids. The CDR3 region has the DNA TGTGCCAGCAGCCCTAGGAACACTGAAGCTTTCTTT. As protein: CASSPRNTEAFF.

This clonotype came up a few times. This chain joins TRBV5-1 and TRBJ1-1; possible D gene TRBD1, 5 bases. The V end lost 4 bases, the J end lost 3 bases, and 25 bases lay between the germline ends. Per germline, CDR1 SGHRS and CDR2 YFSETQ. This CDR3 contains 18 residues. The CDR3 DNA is TGCGCCAGCAGCCCCCTTGCATGGGGAGCAGGGAGTGACACTGAAGCTTTCTTT. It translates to CASSPLAWGAGSDTEAFF. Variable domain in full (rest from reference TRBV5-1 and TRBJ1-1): KAGVTQTPRYLIKTRGQQVTLSCSPISGHRSVSWYQQTPGQGLQFLFEYFSETQRNKGNFPGRFSGRQFSNSRSEMNVSTLELGDSALYLCASSPLAWGAGSDTEAFFGQGTRLTVV.

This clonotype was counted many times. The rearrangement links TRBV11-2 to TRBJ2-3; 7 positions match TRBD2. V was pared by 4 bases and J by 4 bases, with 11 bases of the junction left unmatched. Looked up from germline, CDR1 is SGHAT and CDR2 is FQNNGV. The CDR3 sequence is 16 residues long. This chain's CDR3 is CASSSLVGLGSDTQYF. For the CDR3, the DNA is TGTGCCAGCAGCTCCTTAGTCGGACTAGGCTCAGATACGCAGTATTTT.

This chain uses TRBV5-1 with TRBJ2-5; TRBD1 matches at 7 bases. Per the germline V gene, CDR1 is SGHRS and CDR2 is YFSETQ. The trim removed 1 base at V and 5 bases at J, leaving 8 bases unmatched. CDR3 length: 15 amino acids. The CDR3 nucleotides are TGCGCCAGCAGCTTGAATATAGGGGGCAGGGAGACCCAGTACTTC. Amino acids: CASSLNIGGRETQYF.

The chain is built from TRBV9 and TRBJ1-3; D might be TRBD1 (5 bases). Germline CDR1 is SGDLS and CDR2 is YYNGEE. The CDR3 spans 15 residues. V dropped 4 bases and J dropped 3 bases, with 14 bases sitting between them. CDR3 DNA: TGTGCCAGCAGCCCTTCGAGGGGTAGTGGAAACACCATATATTTT. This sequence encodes CASSPSRGSGNTIYF.

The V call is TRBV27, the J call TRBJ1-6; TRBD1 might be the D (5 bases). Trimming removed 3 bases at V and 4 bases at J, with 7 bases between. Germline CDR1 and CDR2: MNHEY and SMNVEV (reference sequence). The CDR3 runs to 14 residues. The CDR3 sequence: CASSLTVYNSPLHF. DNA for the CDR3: TGTGCCAGCAGTTTGACAGTTTATAATTCACCCCTCCACTTT.

CDR3 bases: TGCAGTGCTAGAGATCCTAGCGGGAGTGGCACCGGGGAGCTGTTTTTT. It translates to CSARDPSGSGTGELFF. J is TRBJ2-2 and V is TRBV20-1; the match to TRBD2 covers 10 bases. Germline V gene data show CDR1 as DFQATT and CDR2 as SNEGSKA (reference sequence). Unmatched junction bases numbered 5, after V lost 0 bases and J lost 4 bases. The CDR3 contains 16 residues.

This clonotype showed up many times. In DNA, the CDR3 is TGTGCCAGCAGCCCCCAGGGGGTAGCGGGGGGCTCCTACAATGAGCAGTTCTTC. Protein product: CASSPQGVAGGSYNEQFF. V is TRBV11-2 and J is TRBJ2-1; 10 positions agree with TRBD2. V lost 5 bases to trimming and J lost 0 bases; unmatched junction nucleotides: 10. Germline CDR1 and CDR2: SGHAT and FQNNGV. The CDR3 is made up of 18 amino acids. Combining the CDR3 with reference TRBV11-2 and TRBJ2-1 gives the whole variable domain EAGVAQSPRYKIIEKRQSVAFWCNPISGHATLYWYQQILGQGPKLLIQFQNNGVVDDSQLPKDRFSAERLKGVDSTLKIQPAKLEDSAVYLCASSPQGVAGGSYNEQFFGPGTRLTVL.

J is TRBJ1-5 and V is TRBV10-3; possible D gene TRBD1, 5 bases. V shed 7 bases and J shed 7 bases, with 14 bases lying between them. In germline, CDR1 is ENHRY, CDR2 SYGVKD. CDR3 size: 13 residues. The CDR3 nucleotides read TGTGCCATCACCCCGGGAGGGGAACAGCCCCAGCATTTT. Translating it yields CAITPGGEQPQHF.

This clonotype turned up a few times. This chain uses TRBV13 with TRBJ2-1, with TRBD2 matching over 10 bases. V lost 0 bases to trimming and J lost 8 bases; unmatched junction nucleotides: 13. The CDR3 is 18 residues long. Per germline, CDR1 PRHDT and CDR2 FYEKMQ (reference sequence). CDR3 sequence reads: CASSLGLRRSGREHEQFF. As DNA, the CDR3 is TGTGCCAGCAGCTTAGGCCTCCGAAGGAGCGGGAGGGAACATGAGCAGTTCTTC.

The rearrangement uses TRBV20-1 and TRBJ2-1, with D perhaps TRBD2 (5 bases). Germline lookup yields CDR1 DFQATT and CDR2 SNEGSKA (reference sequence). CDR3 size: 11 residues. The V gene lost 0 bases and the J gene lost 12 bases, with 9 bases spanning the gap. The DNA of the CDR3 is TGCAGTGCTAGAGACGGGGTCGGGCAGTTCTTC. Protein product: CSARDGVGQFF.

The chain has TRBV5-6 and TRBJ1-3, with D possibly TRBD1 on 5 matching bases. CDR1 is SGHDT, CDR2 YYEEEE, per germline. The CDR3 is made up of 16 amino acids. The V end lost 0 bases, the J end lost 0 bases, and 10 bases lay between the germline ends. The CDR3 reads CASSLGPGLSGNTIYF. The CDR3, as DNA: TGTGCCAGCAGCTTGGGTCCGGGGCTCTCTGGAAACACCATATATTTT.

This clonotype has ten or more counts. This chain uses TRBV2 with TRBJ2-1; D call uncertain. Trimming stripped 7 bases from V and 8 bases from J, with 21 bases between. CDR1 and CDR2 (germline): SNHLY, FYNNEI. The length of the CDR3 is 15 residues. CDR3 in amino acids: CASTGHGPQQYEQFF. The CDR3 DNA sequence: TGTGCCAGCACTGGCCATGGGCCCCAACAATATGAGCAGTTCTTC.

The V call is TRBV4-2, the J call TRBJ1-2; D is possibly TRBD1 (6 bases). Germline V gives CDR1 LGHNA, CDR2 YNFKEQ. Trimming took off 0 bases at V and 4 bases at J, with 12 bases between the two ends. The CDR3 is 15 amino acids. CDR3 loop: CASSQEDRTVYGYTF. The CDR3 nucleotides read TGTGCCAGCAGCCAAGAGGATAGGACAGTCTATGGCTACACCTTC.

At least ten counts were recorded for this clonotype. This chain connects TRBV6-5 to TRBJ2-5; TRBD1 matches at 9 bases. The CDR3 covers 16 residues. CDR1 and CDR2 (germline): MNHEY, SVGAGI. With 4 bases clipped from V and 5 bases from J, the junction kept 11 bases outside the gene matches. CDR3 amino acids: CASSLSNTGGAETQYF. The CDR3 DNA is TGTGCCAGCAGTTTGTCCAACACAGGGGGCGCGGAGACCCAGTACTTC.

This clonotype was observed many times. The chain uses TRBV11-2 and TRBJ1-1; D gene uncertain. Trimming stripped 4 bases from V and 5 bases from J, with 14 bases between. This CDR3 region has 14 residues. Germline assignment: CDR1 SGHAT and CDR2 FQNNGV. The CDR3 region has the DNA TGTGCCAGCAGCTCGGGCCGGACGAGGACTGAAGCTTTCTTT. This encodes CASSSGRTRTEAFF.

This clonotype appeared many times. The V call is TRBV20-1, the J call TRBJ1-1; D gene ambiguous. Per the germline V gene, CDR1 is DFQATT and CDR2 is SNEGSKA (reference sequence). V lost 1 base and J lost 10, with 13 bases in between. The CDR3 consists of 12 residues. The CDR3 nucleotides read TGCAGTGCTAGAGGTTTAGGTCGGGGAGCTTTCTTT. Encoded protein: CSARGLGRGAFF.

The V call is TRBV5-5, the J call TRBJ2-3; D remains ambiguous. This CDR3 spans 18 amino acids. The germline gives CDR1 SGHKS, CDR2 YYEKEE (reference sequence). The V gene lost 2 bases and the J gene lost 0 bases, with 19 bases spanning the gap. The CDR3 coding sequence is TGTGCCAGCAGCTTACTCGCCCCGATGACTTTTAGCACAGATACGCAGTATTTT. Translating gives CASSLLAPMTFSTDTQYF.

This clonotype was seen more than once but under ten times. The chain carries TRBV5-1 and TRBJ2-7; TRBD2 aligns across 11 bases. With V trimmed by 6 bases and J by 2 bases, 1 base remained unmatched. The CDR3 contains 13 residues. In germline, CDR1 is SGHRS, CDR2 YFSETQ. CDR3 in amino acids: CASTSGRTYEQYF. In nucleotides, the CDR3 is TGCGCCAGCACTAGCGGGAGGACCTACGAGCAGTACTTC.

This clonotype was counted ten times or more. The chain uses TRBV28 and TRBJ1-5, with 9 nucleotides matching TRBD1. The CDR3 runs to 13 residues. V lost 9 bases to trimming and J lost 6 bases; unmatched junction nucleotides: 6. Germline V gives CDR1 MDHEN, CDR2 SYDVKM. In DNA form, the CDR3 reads TGTGCCAGTTGCACAGGGGGCGTTCAGCCCCAGCATTTT. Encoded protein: CASCTGGVQPQHF.

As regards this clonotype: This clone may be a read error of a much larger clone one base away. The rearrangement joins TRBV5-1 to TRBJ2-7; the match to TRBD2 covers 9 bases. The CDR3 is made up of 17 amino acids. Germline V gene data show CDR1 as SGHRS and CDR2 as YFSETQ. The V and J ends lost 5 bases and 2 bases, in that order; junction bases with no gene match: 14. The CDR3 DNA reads TGCGCCAGCAGACGGGGGATCGGGGCTAGCGGGACCTACGAGCAGTACTTC. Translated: CASRRGIGASGTYEQYF.

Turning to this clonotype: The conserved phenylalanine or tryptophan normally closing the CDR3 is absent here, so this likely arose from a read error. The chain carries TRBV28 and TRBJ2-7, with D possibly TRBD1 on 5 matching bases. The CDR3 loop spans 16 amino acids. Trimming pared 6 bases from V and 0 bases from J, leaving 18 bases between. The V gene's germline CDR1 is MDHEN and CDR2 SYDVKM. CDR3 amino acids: CASSPQVKVSSYEQYL. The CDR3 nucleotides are TGTGCCAGCAGCCCACAGGTTAAAGTAAGCTCCTACGAGCAGTACCTC.

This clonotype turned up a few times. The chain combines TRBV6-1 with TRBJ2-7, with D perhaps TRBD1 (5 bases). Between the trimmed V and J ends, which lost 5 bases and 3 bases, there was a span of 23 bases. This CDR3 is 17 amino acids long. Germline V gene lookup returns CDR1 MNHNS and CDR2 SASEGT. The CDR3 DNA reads TGTGCCAGCAGTTTCACCTCTGCAGGGCCCTCGGGCTACGAGCAGTACTTC. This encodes CASSFTSAGPSGYEQYF.

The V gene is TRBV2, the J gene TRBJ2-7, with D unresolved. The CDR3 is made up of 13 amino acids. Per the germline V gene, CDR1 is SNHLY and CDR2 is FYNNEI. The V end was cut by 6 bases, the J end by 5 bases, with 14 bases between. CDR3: CASRYNRRDEQYF. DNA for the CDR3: TGTGCCAGCAGATACAACCGAAGGGACGAGCAGTACTTC. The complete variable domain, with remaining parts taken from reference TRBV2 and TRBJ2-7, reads EPEVTQTPSHQVTQMGQEVILRCVPISNHLYFYWYRQILGQKVEFLVSFYNNEISEKSEIFDDQFSVERPDGSNFTLKIRSTKLEDSAMYFCASRYNRRDEQYFGPGTRLTVT.

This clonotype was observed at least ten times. CDR3 amino acids: CASNERGSSYEQYF. In nucleotides, the CDR3 is TGTGCCAGCAATGAGAGGGGCTCATCCTACGAGCAGTACTTC. The chain recombines TRBV28 with TRBJ2-7; D is perhaps TRBD1 or TRBD2 (5 bases each). The V end was cut by 7 bases, the J end by 1 base, with 14 bases between. This CDR3 is 14 amino acids long. Germline assignment: CDR1 MDHEN and CDR2 SYDVKM.

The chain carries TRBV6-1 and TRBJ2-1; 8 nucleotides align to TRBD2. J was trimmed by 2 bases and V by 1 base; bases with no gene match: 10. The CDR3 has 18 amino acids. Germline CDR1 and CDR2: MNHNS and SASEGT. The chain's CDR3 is CASSEDLGWTSPYNEQFF. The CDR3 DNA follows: TGTGCCAGCAGTGAAGATCTTGGTTGGACTAGCCCCTACAATGAGCAGTTCTTC.

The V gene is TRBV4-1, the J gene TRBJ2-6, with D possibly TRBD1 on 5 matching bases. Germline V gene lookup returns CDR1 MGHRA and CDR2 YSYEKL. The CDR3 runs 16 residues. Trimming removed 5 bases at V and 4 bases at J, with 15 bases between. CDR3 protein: CASSGQRGSGANVLTF. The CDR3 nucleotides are TGCGCCAGCAGCGGACAAAGGGGCTCCGGGGCCAACGTCCTGACTTTC.